This entry lists 8 T cell receptor beta chains sequenced from one sample in a study of blood T cells in healthy people across ages (dated by TCRdb to the mid-2010s). Receptor libraries were prepared by 5' RACE. Reads for this sample came from an Illumina HiSeq 2500. The second PCR ran for about 7 to 11 cycles and used a J-beta primer mix along with a sample-barcoded 5' primer. TCRdb reprocessing: public reads trimmed at Q25 with fastp, clones called with MiXCR, in-frame beta chains kept. For every CDR3 protein sequence, its rows merge into one entry that carries the most common genes and DNA. The sample table lists about 720,000 distinct CDR3 sequences, 20% to 25% of them with a count of one. Of the sample, under 25% falls within the top ten clones. The sample consisted of blood. These receptors were taken from a man between 65 and 85 years old in good health.

This clonotype was observed a few times. The gene calls are TRBV20-1 and TRBJ2-5, with TRBD2 matching 10 bases. The germline gives CDR1 DFQATT, CDR2 SNEGSKA (reference sequence). The CDR3 length is 16 residues. Trimming took 0 bases from V and 5 from J; bases not matched to a gene: 9. CDR3 amino acids: CSARETSSGRLETQYF. In DNA form, the CDR3 reads TGCAGTGCTAGAGAGACGTCTAGCGGGAGATTGGAGACCCAGTACTTC.

V and J are TRBV18 and TRBJ2-3; D is unclear. The CDR3 has 16 residues. V gave up 0 bases and J gave up 1 base, with 11 bases separating them. Germline V CDR1 and CDR2: KGHSH, LQKENI. The CDR3 DNA is TGTGCCAGCTCACCACCCGGTAGATTACGCACAGATACGCAGTATTTT. Protein sequence: CASSPPGRLRTDTQYF.

This clonotype occurred a few times. The chain employs TRBV5-6 and TRBJ2-1; D is possibly TRBD1 (7 bases). Trimming left V 3 bases short and J 6 bases short, with 22 bases between. This CDR3 contains 17 residues. Germline CDR1 and CDR2: SGHDT and YYEEEE. Written as DNA, the CDR3 is TGTGCCAGCAGCTCCAGGTTGCGGAGGGGGCCAAGCAATGAGCAGTTCTTC. Its translation is CASSSRLRRGPSNEQFF.

This clonotype occurred a few times. J is TRBJ1-2 and V is TRBV7-9; 8 positions match TRBD1. V was pared by 6 bases and J by 6 bases, with 6 bases of the junction left unmatched. CDR3 size: 13 residues. CDR1 and CDR2 (germline): SEHNR, FQNEAQ (reference sequence). In DNA form, the CDR3 reads TGTGCCAGCAGTTCTACAGGGGGGGATGGCTACACCTTC. Its translation is CASSSTGGDGYTF.

This clonotype was observed a few times. This CDR3 reads CASSQASWGNQPQHF. The CDR3 DNA sequence: TGTGCCAGCAGCCAAGCCTCTTGGGGGAATCAGCCCCAGCATTTT. The chain joins TRBV3-1 to TRBJ1-5; a possible D gene is TRBD1 (5 bases). This CDR3 is 15 amino acids long. V shed 1 base and J shed 4 bases, with 11 bases lying between them. CDR1 and CDR2 from the germline V gene are LGHDT and YNNKEL (reference sequence).

This clonotype occurred a few times. J is TRBJ1-5 and V is TRBV5-5; the D gene could be TRBD1 or TRBD2 (6 bases each). Gene TRBJ2-3 matches the end of the DNA better, so the J call may be wrong. CDR3 length: 17 amino acids. Germline CDR1 and CDR2: SGHKS and YYEKEE (reference sequence). CDR3 sequence: CASSFDPMGGLSQPQYF. The CDR3 nucleotides are TGTGCCAGCAGCTTCGACCCTATGGGGGGCCTGAGCCAGCCCCAGTATTTT.

This chain joins TRBV12-3 or TRBV12-4 and TRBJ2-6; D might be TRBD1 or TRBD2, each matching 5 bases. CDR3 length: 13 amino acids. The V and J ends lost 7 bases and 11 bases respectively, with 15 bases between them. Written as DNA, the CDR3 is TGTGCCAGCACATGGGGCCAGGGAGACGTCCTGACTTTC. It codes for CASTWGQGDVLTF.

The chain is built from TRBV27 and TRBJ2-2; 8 bases line up with TRBD1. Per germline, CDR1 MNHEY and CDR2 SMNVEV (reference sequence). V lost 7 bases to trimming and J lost 3 bases; unmatched junction nucleotides: 4. The CDR3 sequence is 14 residues long. This CDR3 is CASKSQGDTGELFF. The CDR3 region has the DNA TGTGCCAGCAAATCACAGGGGGACACCGGGGAGCTGTTTTTT.